This T cell receptor (beta chain) appears in the sequencing data of a study of blood T cell repertoires in COVID-19. Repertoires were generated with immunoSEQ multiplex PCR, while TCRdb's copy carries only in-frame clones and drops some. The table includes roughly 290,000 clones, about nine tenths detected once. The V and J ends lost 7 bases and 10 bases respectively, with 15 bases between them. There are 12 residues in the CDR3. The chain links TRBV12-3 or TRBV12-4 to TRBJ2-3, with a possible D match to TRBD2 (6 bases). What was sequenced was peripheral blood. This TCR was recovered from a woman aged 55-70 years with acute or convalescent COVID-19. CDR3 amino acids: CASKSSELAQYF. The CDR3 nucleotides are TGTGCCAGCAAATCTAGCGAATTGGCGCAGTATTTT.